This T cell receptor (beta chain) was sequenced for a study of control samples from healthy donors and cancer patients. Trimming removed 5 bases from V and 5 bases from J, with 16 bases in between. The CDR3 loop spans 15 amino acids. Per the germline V gene, CDR1 is SEHNR and CDR2 is FQNEAQ (reference sequence). TCRdb's copy holds only in-frame clones and misses some; the assay was immunoSEQ multiplex PCR. This repertoire shows tens of thousands of clones, 89% found once; its top ten account for around 6%. Source material: blood. The TCR originated in a man aged 45 to 65 in good health. V is TRBV7-9 and J is TRBJ1-5; the D gene is possibly TRBD1 (5 bases). The chain's CDR3 is CASSLGGKRDQPQHF. CDR3 DNA: TGTGCCAGCAGCCTGGGGGGAAAAAGAGATCAGCCCCAGCATTTT.